This is a list of T cell receptor beta chains from one sample in a study of blood T cell repertoires in COVID-19. Repertoires were generated with immunoSEQ multiplex PCR, while TCRdb's copy carries only in-frame clones and drops some. The profile shows 200,000 to 250,000 clones, approximately 86% of them singletons. Sequenced sample: peripheral blood. All receptors derive from a woman aged 25 to 39 who had recovered from COVID-19. CDR3s include the opening cysteine and the closing phenylalanine or tryptophan. D genes are given only for firm matches. A clone size is listed for some rows: how often the clone was seen (once, few, many), or a class if it is expanded.

TRBJ2-2	NA	once	TRBV21-1	TGTGCCAGCAGCAAAGGGGAGGGAGCGGGGCGGCCTAACACCGGGGAGCTGTTTTTT	CASSKGEGAGRPNTGELFF
TRBJ2-3	TRBD1	once	TRBV9	TGTGCCAGCAGCGGACGCATTGGGACAGGGGCCTCAGATACGCAGTATTTT	CASSGRIGTGASDTQYF
TRBJ1-5	NA	NA	TRBV4-1	TGCGCCAGCAGCCCCGCCTGGGAGGATAATCAGCCCCAGCATTTT	CASSPAWEDNQPQHF
TRBJ2-2	TRBD1	few	TRBV3-1/TRBV3-2	TGTGCCAGCGAAATGACAGGGTTTTCTACCGGGGAGCTGTTTTTT	CASEMTGFSTGELFF
TRBJ1-1	NA	NA	TRBV18	TGTGCCAGCTCACCACCGGGACACCCGAACACTGAAGCTTTCTTT	CASSPPGHPNTEAFF
TRBJ2-4	TRBD1	NA	TRBV24-1	TGTGCCACCGGGGCGCCCCTACGGACGGGACAGGGAGCCAAAAACATTCAGTACTTC	CATGAPLRTGQGAKNIQYF
TRBJ2-3	NA	NA	TRBV10-1	TGCGCCAGCAGTGAGCTAACTCGCACAGATACGCAGTATTTT	CASSELTRTDTQYF
TRBJ1-1	NA	NA	TRBV6-5	TGTGCCAGCAGACAGGGAGAACTCATGAACACTGAAGCTTTCTTT	CASRQGELMNTEAFF
TRBJ1-1	NA	NA	TRBV6-5	TGTGCCAGCGACGGACAGTTGAACACTGAAGCTTTCTTT	CASDGQLNTEAFF
TRBJ2-7	NA	NA	TRBV11-2	TGTGCCAGCAGCTTCGTTGGGGGCCAATACGAGCAGTACTTC	CASSFVGGQYEQYF
TRBJ2-1	NA	NA	TRBV19	TGTGCCAGTAGTATAGCAGGGGCCAATGAGCAGTTCTTC	CASSIAGANEQFF
TRBJ1-1	NA	NA	TRBV7-9	TGTGCCAGCAGCTTAGCCGTGGGACATCCTAAAGCTTTCTTT	CASSLAVGHPKAFF
TRBJ2-5	TRBD2	NA	TRBV5-1	TGCGCCAGCAGCTTGGATGCTAGCGGGGTAGGAGAGACCCAGTACTTC	CASSLDASGVGETQYF
TRBJ2-3	NA	NA	TRBV6-2/TRBV6-3	TGTGCCAGCAGTTACTTACAGGGCACAGATACGCAGTATTTT	CASSYLQGTDTQYF
TRBJ2-1	TRBD1	NA	TRBV18	TGTGCCAGCTCACCTCAAGGACAGGGGGCGAATGAGCAGTTCTTC	CASSPQGQGANEQFF
TRBJ2-1	NA	NA	TRBV5-1	TGCGCCAGCAGCGAAGGATCCGGGACTTCCTCCTACAATGAGCAGTTCTTC	CASSEGSGTSSYNEQFF
TRBJ2-5	TRBD1	NA	TRBV5-1	TGCGCCAGCAGCTTGGCACAGGGGCGGATGGGCCAAGAGACCCAGTACTTC	CASSLAQGRMGQETQYF
TRBJ1-4	NA	once	TRBV4-3	TGCGCCAGCAGCCAAGATGTGGGCAGTAGTGAAAAACTGTTTTTT	CASSQDVGSSEKLFF
TRBJ1-2	NA	once	TRBV4-2	TGTGCCAGCAGCCAAGGAACGGCAGGGATCTATGGCTACACCTTC	CASSQGTAGIYGYTF
TRBJ1-2	NA	NA	TRBV7-9	TGTGCCAGCAGCTTAGGGGCAATATATGGCTACACCTTC	CASSLGAIYGYTF
TRBJ2-7	TRBD1	NA	TRBV6-5	TGTGCCAGCGGAGAGACAGGGGGCATTGGGGAGCAGTACTTC	CASGETGGIGEQYF
TRBJ2-3	NA	NA	TRBV29-1	TGCAGCGTTGAGGGCGTTAGCTGGGAGCGGACAGATACGCAGTATTTT	CSVEGVSWERTDTQYF
TRBJ1-2	NA	NA	TRBV7-3	TGTGCCAGCAGCTTAGGAGGGGCAGGCTATGGCTACACCTTC	CASSLGGAGYGYTF
TRBJ2-7	TRBD1	NA	TRBV5-6	TGTGCCAGCAGCCTTTCCGGGACAGGGAGTCACGAGCAGTACTTC	CASSLSGTGSHEQYF
TRBJ2-7	TRBD2	NA	TRBV18	TGTGCCAGCTCACCGCCAACTAGCGGGGGTAGGTACGAGCAGTACTTC	CASSPPTSGGRYEQYF
TRBJ1-3	NA	NA	TRBV5-1	TGCGCCAGCAGCCCGGACAGCGCTCTCTCTGGAAACACCATATATTTT	CASSPDSALSGNTIYF
TRBJ2-3	TRBD2	NA	TRBV19	TGTGCCAGTAGTGTGGGGGGGACCCCGATACTATTGTCAGATACGCAGTATTTT	CASSVGGTPILLSDTQYF
TRBJ2-5	TRBD2	few	TRBV29-1	TGCAGCGTTGAGTGGGCGGGGGTCGAGACCCAGTACTTC	CSVEWAGVETQYF
TRBJ1-1	NA	NA	TRBV12-5	TGTGCTAGTGGTCCCCTTCGGGGTCACGACACTGAAGCTTTCTTT	CASGPLRGHDTEAFF
TRBJ1-5	NA	NA	TRBV13	TGTGCCAGCAGCTCCCTCCCTGATCAGCCCCAGCATTTT	CASSSLPDQPQHF
TRBJ1-1	NA	NA	TRBV4-1	TGCGCCAGCAGCCAGGGACAAATTTTTGAAGCTTTCTTT	CASSQGQIFEAFF
TRBJ2-2	NA	NA	TRBV6-5	TGTGCCAGCAGTTACGTGGCGGCCAACACCGGGGAGCTGTTTTTT	CASSYVAANTGELFF
TRBJ1-6	NA	few	TRBV4-3	TGCGCCAGCAGCCAATCGACAGCCGATTCACCCCTCCACTTT	CASSQSTADSPLHF
TRBJ2-7	TRBD1	NA	TRBV5-1	TGCGCCAGCAGCCCCGGGACAGGGGGCCCCCTACGGCAGTACTTC	CASSPGTGGPLRQYF
TRBJ1-4	NA	NA	TRBV4-1	TGCGCCAGCAGCCAATTCTCAGGGGATGAAAAACTGTTTTTT	CASSQFSGDEKLFF
TRBJ2-3	TRBD2	NA	TRBV5-1	TGCGCCAGCAGCTTGCTCATGCGGGGGGGTTCAGATACGCAGTATTTT	CASSLLMRGGSDTQYF
TRBJ2-7	NA	NA	TRBV9	TGTGCCAGCAGCGTCCCCCCCATGGAGCAGTACTTC	CASSVPPMEQYF
TRBJ2-7	TRBD1	NA	TRBV7-2	TGTGCCAGCAGCTTCCCGGGACAGGGCCCCATCTACGAGCAGTACTTC	CASSFPGQGPIYEQYF
TRBJ1-2	TRBD1	NA	TRBV5-6	TGTGCCAGCAGTTCCGGGACAGGGTCTTACTATGGCTACACCTTC	CASSSGTGSYYGYTF
TRBJ2-5	NA	NA	TRBV6-2/TRBV6-3	TGTGCCAGTAGTTCCGGGGGTTCGCAAGAGACCCAGTACTTC	CASSSGGSQETQYF
TRBJ1-3	NA	NA	TRBV2	TGTGCCAGCAGTGGGGCCCCTTGGTCTGGAAACACCATATATTTT	CASSGAPWSGNTIYF
TRBJ2-1	TRBD2	NA	TRBV10-3	TGTGCCATCAACAGCGGGGGCTCATTGGATGAGCAGTTCTTC	CAINSGGSLDEQFF
TRBJ2-5	NA	NA	TRBV13	TGTGCCAGCAGCCACGAGGACAGAAAGGATCCCCAGTACTTC	CASSHEDRKDPQYF
TRBJ2-7	NA	NA	TRBV3-1/TRBV3-2	TGTGCCAGCAGCCAAGGGGGCTCTCGGCACGAGCAGTACTTC	CASSQGGSRHEQYF
TRBJ1-5	TRBD1	few	TRBV27	TGTGCCAGCAGGATAACAGGGGGCGATCAGCCCCAGCATTTT	CASRITGGDQPQHF
TRBJ2-7	TRBD1	NA	TRBV13	TGTGCCAGCCGAATGGCCCGGGACAGCTGGCACGAGCAGTACTTC	CASRMARDSWHEQYF
TRBJ2-3	TRBD1	NA	TRBV24-1	TGTGCCACCAGTGACGCCGGGACAGGAACAGATACGCAGTATTTT	CATSDAGTGTDTQYF
TRBJ2-3	TRBD2	once	TRBV7-2	TGTGCCAGCAAGTCGCGGGGGAACCCTAGCACAGATACGCAGTATTTT	CASKSRGNPSTDTQYF
TRBJ2-5	NA	NA	TRBV5-1	TGCGCCAGCAAAAATGTTGGCGGCCAAGAGACCCAGTACTTC	CASKNVGGQETQYF
TRBJ2-3	NA	NA	TRBV25-1	TGTGCCAGCAGTCCCTCCGCGTCTGCCACAGATACGCAGTATTTT	CASSPSASATDTQYF
TRBJ2-7	NA	once	TRBV7-8	TGTGCCAGCAGCTTTAGCAACGAGCAGTACTTC	CASSFSNEQYF
TRBJ2-2	TRBD2	NA	TRBV19	TGTGCCAGTAGGTCGAGCGGGGGAATCGGGGAGCTGTTTTTT	CASRSSGGIGELFF
TRBJ2-5	TRBD2	NA	TRBV5-4	TGTGCCAGCAGCTTGGTAGCGGGGCCGCAAGAGACCCAGTACTTC	CASSLVAGPQETQYF
TRBJ2-2	TRBD1	NA	TRBV25-1	TGTGCCAGCAGTGACCCCCGGGCAGGGGGAGACACCGGGGAGCTGTTTTTT	CASSDPRAGGDTGELFF
TRBJ2-7	TRBD1	NA	TRBV9	TGTGCCAGCCCCCCACGGTGGGACAGGGGACACGAGCAGTACTTC	CASPPRWDRGHEQYF
TRBJ2-5	TRBD1	NA	TRBV11-2	TGTGCCAGCAGCTTAGAGCCAGGGGGACAGACCCAGTACTTC	CASSLEPGGQTQYF